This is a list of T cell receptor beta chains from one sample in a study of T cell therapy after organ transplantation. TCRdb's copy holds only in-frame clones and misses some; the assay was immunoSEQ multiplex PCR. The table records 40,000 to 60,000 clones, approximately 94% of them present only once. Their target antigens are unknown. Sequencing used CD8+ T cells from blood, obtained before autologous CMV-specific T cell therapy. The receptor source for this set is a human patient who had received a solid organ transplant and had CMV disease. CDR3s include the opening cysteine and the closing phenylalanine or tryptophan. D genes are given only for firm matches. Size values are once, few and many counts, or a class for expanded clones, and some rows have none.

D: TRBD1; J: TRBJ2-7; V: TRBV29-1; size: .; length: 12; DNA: TGCAGCGTTGGGGGACAGGGGGACGAGCAGTACTTC; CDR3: CSVGGQGDEQYF
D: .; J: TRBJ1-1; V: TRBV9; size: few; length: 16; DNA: TGTGCCAGCAGCGTAATTCCCGGTAGACCGAACACTGAAGCTTTCTTT; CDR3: CASSVIPGRPNTEAFF
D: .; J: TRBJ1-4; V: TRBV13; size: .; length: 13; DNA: TGTGCCAGCAGCTTTACCGACACTGAAAAACTGTTTTTT; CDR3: CASSFTDTEKLFF
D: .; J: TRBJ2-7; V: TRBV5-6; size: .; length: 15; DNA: TGTGCCAGCAGCTTGGTAAGTCTAGCGTCCTACGAGCAGTACTTC; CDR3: CASSLVSLASYEQYF
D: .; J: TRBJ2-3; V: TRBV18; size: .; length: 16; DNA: TGTGCCAGCTCCTCCGCACGGCTGGGGAGCACAGATACGCAGTATTTT; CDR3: CASSSARLGSTDTQYF
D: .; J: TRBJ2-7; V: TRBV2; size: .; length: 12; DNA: TGTGCCAGCTCGGACAGCTCCTACGAGCAGTACTTC; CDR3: CASSDSSYEQYF
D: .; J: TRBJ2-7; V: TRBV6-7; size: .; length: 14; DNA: TGTGCCAGCAGTTACTCGAGCGGTGCCTACGAGCAGTACTTC; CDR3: CASSYSSGAYEQYF
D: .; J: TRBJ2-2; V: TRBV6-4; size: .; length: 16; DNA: TGTGCCAGCAGTGAGGCAGGGACAACGAACACCGGGGAGCTGTTTTTT; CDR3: CASSEAGTTNTGELFF
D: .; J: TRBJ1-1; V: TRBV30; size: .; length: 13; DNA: TGTGCCTGGAGGTGGGGAGTGAACACTGAAGCTTTCTTT; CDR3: CAWRWGVNTEAFF
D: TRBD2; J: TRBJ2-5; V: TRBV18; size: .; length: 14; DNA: TGTGCCAGCTCAGCGACTAGCGGGGAAGAGACCCAGTACTTC; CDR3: CASSATSGEETQYF
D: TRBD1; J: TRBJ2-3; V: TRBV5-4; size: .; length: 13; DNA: TGTGCCAGCCGGGACAGGGATGCAGATACGCAGTATTTT; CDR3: CASRDRDADTQYF
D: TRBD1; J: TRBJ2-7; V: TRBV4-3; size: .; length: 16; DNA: TGCGCCAGCAGCCAAGCGACAGGGGGTCATTTAAACGAGCAGTACTTC; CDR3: CASSQATGGHLNEQYF
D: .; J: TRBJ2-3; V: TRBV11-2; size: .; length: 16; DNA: TGTGCCAGCAGTGAGACGGGCCGAGCTCCCACGGATACGCAGTATTTT; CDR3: CASSETGRAPTDTQYF
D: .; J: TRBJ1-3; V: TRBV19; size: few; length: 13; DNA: TGTGCCAGTTTACAGCCTACCCTAAACACCATATATTTT; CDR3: CASLQPTLNTIYF
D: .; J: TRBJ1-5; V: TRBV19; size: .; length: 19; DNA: TGTGCCAGTAGTATAGATTTTAGAGGGGAATTGGGACTCAATCAGCCCCAGCATTTT; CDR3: CASSIDFRGELGLNQPQHF
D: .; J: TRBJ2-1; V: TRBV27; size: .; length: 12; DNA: TGTGCCAGCAGTCTGCTCGGTCGGGAGCAGTTCTTC; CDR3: CASSLLGREQFF
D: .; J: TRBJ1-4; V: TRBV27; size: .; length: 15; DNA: TGTGCCAGCAGTAAGATCGGGGCACTAAATGAAAAACTGTTTTTT; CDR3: CASSKIGALNEKLFF
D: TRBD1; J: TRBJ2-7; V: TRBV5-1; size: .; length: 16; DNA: TGCGCCAGCAGACCCGGGACAGGGGGTTCGTATTACGAGCAGTACTTC; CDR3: CASRPGTGGSYYEQYF
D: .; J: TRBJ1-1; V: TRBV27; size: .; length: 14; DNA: TGTGCCAGCAGAATTACCCTAAGGGGAGCTGAAGCTTTCTTT; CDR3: CASRITLRGAEAFF
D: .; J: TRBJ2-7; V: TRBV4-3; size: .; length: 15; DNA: TGCGCCAGCAGCCAAGATTCAGGGTTAAACGACGAGCAGTACTTC; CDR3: CASSQDSGLNDEQYF
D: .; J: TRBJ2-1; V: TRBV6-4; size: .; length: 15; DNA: TGTGCCAGCAGTGACTCAGGGCAGGGGATGAATGAGCAGTTCTTC; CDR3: CASSDSGQGMNEQFF
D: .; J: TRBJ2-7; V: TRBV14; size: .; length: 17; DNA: TGTGCCAGCAGCCAAGATACCCCCGAGACAATACTCTACGAGCAGTACTTC; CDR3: CASSQDTPETILYEQYF
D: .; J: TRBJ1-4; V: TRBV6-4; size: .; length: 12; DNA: TGTGCCAGCAGTGACTCGAAGGAAAAACTGTTTTTT; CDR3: CASSDSKEKLFF
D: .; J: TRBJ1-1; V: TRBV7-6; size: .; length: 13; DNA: TGTGCCAGCAGCCCGGGGGAGAACACTGAAGCTTTCTTT; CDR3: CASSPGENTEAFF
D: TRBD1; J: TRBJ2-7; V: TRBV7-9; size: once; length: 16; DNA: TGTGCCAGCACCCCCCTGGGACAGGGACCCTCCTACGAGCAGTACTTC; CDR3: CASTPLGQGPSYEQYF
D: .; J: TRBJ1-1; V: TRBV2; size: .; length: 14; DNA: TGTGCCAGCGGGCCGGGCAACCAGAACACTGAAGCTTTCTTT; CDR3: CASGPGNQNTEAFF
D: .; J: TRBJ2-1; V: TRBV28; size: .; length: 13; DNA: TGTGCCAGCGGGGGGAGCTCCTACAATGAGCAGTTCTTC; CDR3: CASGGSSYNEQFF
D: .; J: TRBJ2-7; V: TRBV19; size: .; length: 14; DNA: TGTGCCAGTAGTCACACCCGCGCCCCCACCGAGCAGTACTTC; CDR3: CASSHTRAPTEQYF
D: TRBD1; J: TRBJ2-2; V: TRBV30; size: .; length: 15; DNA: TGTGCCTGGAGCTTGGGACAGGACAGGACCGGGGAGCTGTTTTTT; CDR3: CAWSLGQDRTGELFF
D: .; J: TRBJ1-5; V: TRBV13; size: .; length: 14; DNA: TGTGCCAGCAGCTTATCAGGGCTGAATCAGCCCCAGCATTTT; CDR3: CASSLSGLNQPQHF
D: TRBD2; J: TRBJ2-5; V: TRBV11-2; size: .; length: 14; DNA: TGTGCCAGCAGCTGGGGGAGGGACCAAGAGACCCAGTACTTC; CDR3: CASSWGRDQETQYF
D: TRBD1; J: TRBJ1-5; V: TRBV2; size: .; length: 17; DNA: TGTGCCAGCAGGGCCGGGGACAGGCTCTATAGCAATCAGCCCCAGCATTTT; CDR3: CASRAGDRLYSNQPQHF
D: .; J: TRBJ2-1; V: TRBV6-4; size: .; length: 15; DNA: TGTGCCAGCAGCGCAGGGGATCCCTCCTACAATGAGCAGTTCTTC; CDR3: CASSAGDPSYNEQFF
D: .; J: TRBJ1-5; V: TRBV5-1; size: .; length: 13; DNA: TGCGCCAGCAGCTGGGCGGGGGATCAGCCCCAGCATTTT; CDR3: CASSWAGDQPQHF
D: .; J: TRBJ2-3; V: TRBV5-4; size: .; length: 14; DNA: TGTGCCAGCAGCCCTAGCAGCCGCACAGATACGCAGTATTTT; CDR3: CASSPSSRTDTQYF
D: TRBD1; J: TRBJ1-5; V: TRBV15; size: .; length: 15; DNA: TGTGCCACCAGCACCGGGACAGGGAAAGGTCAGCCCCAGCATTTT; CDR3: CATSTGTGKGQPQHF
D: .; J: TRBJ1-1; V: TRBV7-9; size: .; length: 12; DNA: TGTGCCAGCAGCTTAACGAACACTGAAGCTTTCTTT; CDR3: CASSLTNTEAFF
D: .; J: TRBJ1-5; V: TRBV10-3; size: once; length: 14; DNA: TGTGCCATCAGTGAAACAGCTAGCAATCAGCCCCAGCATTTT; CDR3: CAISETASNQPQHF
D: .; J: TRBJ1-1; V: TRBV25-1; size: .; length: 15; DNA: TGTGCCAGCAGTGGTTTCAGGGGCGAGAACACTGAAGCTTTCTTT; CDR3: CASSGFRGENTEAFF
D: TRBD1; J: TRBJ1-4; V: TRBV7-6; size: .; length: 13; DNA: TGTGCCAGCAGCCCCGGACAGGGGAGGAAACTGTTTTTT; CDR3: CASSPGQGRKLFF
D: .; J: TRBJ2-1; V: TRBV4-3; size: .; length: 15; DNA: TGCGCCAGCAGCCAAACCGACACGTCATACAATGAGCAGTTCTTC; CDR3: CASSQTDTSYNEQFF
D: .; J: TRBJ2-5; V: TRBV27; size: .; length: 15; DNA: TGTGCCAGCAGTTTCTTGGGGGCAGCTCAAGAGACCCAGTACTTC; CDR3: CASSFLGAAQETQYF
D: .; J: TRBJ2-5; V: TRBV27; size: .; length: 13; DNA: TGTGCCAGCAGTGGGCGGTACAGGGAGACCCAGTACTTC; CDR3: CASSGRYRETQYF
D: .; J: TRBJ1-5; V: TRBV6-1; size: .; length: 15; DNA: TGTGCCAGCAGTGAAACAGGAGGGCGCAATCAGCCCCAGCATTTT; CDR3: CASSETGGRNQPQHF
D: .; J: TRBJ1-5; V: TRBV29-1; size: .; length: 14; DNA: TGCAGCGTAGCACAGGGCCATAGCAATCAGCCCCAGCATTTT; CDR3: CSVAQGHSNQPQHF